This T cell receptor beta chain was identified during a study of blood T cells in healthy people across ages (dated by TCRdb to about 2015). With respect to the entire study: In model experiments, template switching captured about one uniquely barcoded TCR beta cDNA molecule for every two T cells. Using deep sequencing normalized with unique cDNA molecular identifiers, the study measured how TCR beta repertoire diversity changes with age. The donors were split into four age groups: young (average around 17 years), middle-aged (nearly 40), aged (approximately 59) and long-lived (under 85). To avoid experimental bias, donors of different ages were randomly spread across the sequencing lanes. Two additional independent replicas of 1 million unique cDNA reads from the same blood draw were analyzed for two donors (one aged 18 to 29 and one aged 80 or older).

The donors were around 39 Caucasian individuals from Russia, aged roughly 6 to 90 years, who were systemically healthy. Each donor gave 8 to 10 milliliters of peripheral blood, collected into EDTA-treated Vacutainer tubes. Ficoll-Paque density-gradient centrifugation was used to isolate PBMCs, with at least 6.5 million per sample. Trizol reagent was used to extract total RNA from PBMCs, with at least 6 micrograms per sample. For every donor, an aliquot of PBMCs went through flow cytometry to measure the percentages of naive CD45RAhigh/CD27high T cells. The method behind the library was 5' RACE. Instrument on record: Illumina HiSeq 2500. A second PCR of roughly 7 to 11 cycles was performed with a sample-barcoded 5' primer and a J-beta primer mix. A template-switch 5' adaptor carrying 12 random nucleotides introduced a unique molecular identifier onto each TCR beta cDNA molecule. Each sample yielded at least 3 million CDR3-containing paired-end reads. The Mint cDNA synthesis kit, primed by a TRBC-specific oligonucleotide, was used to synthesize first-strand cDNA from all RNA. Following uracil-DNA glycosylase treatment, a first 18-cycle PCR with universal primers M1SS and BC2_uni_R was performed on all cDNA. Concerning the study's data processing: Each sample was normalized by randomly selecting 1 million high-quality reads, each carrying a distinct molecular identifier. Instead of being binned into consensus sequences, reads with shared molecular identifiers were discarded. MiTCR, run with a Q25 quality threshold and the strictest error-elimination algorithm, handled CDR3 identification, clonotype clustering and error correction. A nonparametric unseen species model with Euler transformation was used to estimate lower-bound total TCR beta diversity. TCRdb reprocessed the public reads (quality trimming at Q25 with fastp, clone calling with MiXCR) and kept in-frame beta chains. CDR3 protein duplicates are merged, each entry listing the most common genes and DNA. These V and J calls rely on TCRdb rather than the paper's analysis. Counted in this sample were hundreds of thousands of distinct CDR3 sequences; about 48% of them appeared once. The ten largest make up about an eighth of the sample.

The CDR3 measures 15 amino acids from cysteine to phenylalanine. The CDR3 DNA has 45 bases and is translated from base 1. V and J are trimmed by 3 bases and 5 bases, and the gene matches miss 2 bases of the junction. The germline V gene supplies CDR1 KGHSH and CDR2 LQKENI. Paper-wide results and their limitations: Total diversity estimates from one million sequenced T cells were considered lower bounds and underestimates. Because donor CMV infection status was unknown, age-related changes in expanded clonotypes were potentially confounded. Observed TCR beta diversity per million T cells fell roughly linearly with age, and a significant reduction was already apparent by age around 40. The percentage of naive T cells measured by flow cytometry correlated strongly with observed TCR beta diversity. Because profiling used bulk unsorted PBMCs, naive and antigen-experienced compartments could not be compared conclusively. Compared with the aged group, the long-lived group had more naive CD4+ T cells, fewer expanded clones and increased TCR diversity, a pattern suggesting age selection.

The sample holds many counts of this clonotype. It lacks a known antigen. Base qualities were left out, and no much larger clone turns up one base away. Sequenced material: blood. This chain is built from TRBV18 and TRBJ2-1; 12 central bases correspond to TRBD2. The receptor was derived from a man aged 30 to 39 in good health. In nucleotide form, the sequence is TGTGCCAGCTCACCTACTAGCGGGGGGCACAATGAGCAGTTCTTC. This codes for CASSPTSGGHNEQFF. Where the CDR3 stops, the reference TRBV18 and TRBJ2-1 genes take over; the full variable domain is NAGVMQNPRHLVRRRGQEARLRCSPMKGHSHVYWYRQLPEEGLKFMVYLQKENIIDESGMPKERFSAEFPKEGPSILRIQQVVRGDSAAYFCASSPTSGGHNEQFFGPGTRLTVL.